Listed below are T cell receptor beta chains from one sample, sequenced in a study of blood T cell repertoires in COVID-19. TCRdb keeps only in-frame clones here, not all; method: immunoSEQ multiplex PCR. The sample shows tens of thousands of clones, approximately 91% of them seen only once. Sequences were obtained from peripheral blood. These receptors all come from a man aged 65 to 79 with acute or convalescent COVID-19. CDR3s include the opening cysteine and the closing phenylalanine or tryptophan. D genes are given only for firm matches.

V gene: TRBV2; D gene: TRBD1; J gene: TRBJ2-3; CDR3 protein: CASKRQGIADTQYF
V gene: TRBV28; D gene: NA; J gene: TRBJ2-1; CDR3 protein: CASYPAGASNEQFF
V gene: TRBV28; D gene: NA; J gene: TRBJ1-1; CDR3 protein: CASSSPGFGTAFF
V gene: TRBV10-3; D gene: TRBD1; J gene: TRBJ2-7; CDR3 protein: CAISRTGDTYEQYF
V gene: TRBV27; D gene: NA; J gene: TRBJ2-3; CDR3 protein: CASSLARRTDTQYF
V gene: TRBV19; D gene: NA; J gene: TRBJ2-1; CDR3 protein: CASSSFAPSEEQFF
V gene: TRBV10-3; D gene: NA; J gene: TRBJ2-3; CDR3 protein: CATLAHASTDTQYF
V gene: TRBV15; D gene: NA; J gene: TRBJ2-7; CDR3 protein: CATQAVGNYEQYF
V gene: TRBV6-5; D gene: NA; J gene: TRBJ2-2; CDR3 protein: CASKDLVLTGELFF
V gene: TRBV6-2/TRBV6-3; D gene: TRBD2; J gene: TRBJ2-1; CDR3 protein: CASSPGTSHNEQFF
V gene: TRBV11-2; D gene: TRBD2; J gene: TRBJ2-1; CDR3 protein: CASSFPLAGASYSYNEQFF
V gene: TRBV28; D gene: NA; J gene: TRBJ1-2; CDR3 protein: CASQAGRRYGYTF
V gene: TRBV5-4; D gene: TRBD1; J gene: TRBJ1-1; CDR3 protein: CASSFGTGVEAFF